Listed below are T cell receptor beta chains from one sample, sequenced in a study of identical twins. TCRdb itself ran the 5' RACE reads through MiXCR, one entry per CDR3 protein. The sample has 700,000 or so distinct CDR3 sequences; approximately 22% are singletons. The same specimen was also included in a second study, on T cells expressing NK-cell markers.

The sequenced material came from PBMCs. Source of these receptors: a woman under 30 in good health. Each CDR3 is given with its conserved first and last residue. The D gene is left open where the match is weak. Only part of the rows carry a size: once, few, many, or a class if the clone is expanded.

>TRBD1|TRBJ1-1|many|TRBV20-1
TGCAGTGCTACTCAATCTACAGGGGTAATTGAAGCTTTCTTT
CSATQSTGVIEAFF
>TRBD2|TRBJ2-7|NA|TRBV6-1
TGTGCCAGCAGAGGGCAAGGGACTAGGATCTACGAGCAGTACTTC
CASRGQGTRIYEQYF
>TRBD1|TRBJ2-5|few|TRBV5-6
TGTGCCAGCAGCAGCCTTGGGACAGGGAGTTGGGAGACCCAGTACTTC
CASSSLGTGSWETQYF
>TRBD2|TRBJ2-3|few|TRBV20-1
TGCAGTGCTAGAGATGGGACTAGCGGGAGGGTCTCGCAGTATTTT
CSARDGTSGRVSQYF
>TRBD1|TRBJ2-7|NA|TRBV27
TGTGCCAGCAGAAGGGACAGGGGTGCCTACGAGCAGTACTTC
CASRRDRGAYEQYF
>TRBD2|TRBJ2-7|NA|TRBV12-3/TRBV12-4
TGTGCCAGCAGTTACGGGACTAGCGGGAGGAGACTATACGAGCAGTACTTC
CASSYGTSGRRLYEQYF
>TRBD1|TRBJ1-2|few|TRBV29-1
TGCAGCGTTGAGGGGGGACAGGGGGCAAATGGCTACACCTTC
CSVEGGQGANGYTF
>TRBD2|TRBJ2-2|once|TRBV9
TGTGCCAGCAGCGTAGTTGCTAGCGGTATCACCGGGGAGCTGTTTTTT
CASSVVASGITGELFF
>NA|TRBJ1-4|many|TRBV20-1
TGCAGTGCTAGAGATCTAGAGGGCGATAATGAAAAACTGTTTTTT
CSARDLEGDNEKLFF
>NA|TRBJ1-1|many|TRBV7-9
TGTGCCAGCAAGAAGTGGGCTGAAGCTTTCTTT
CASKKWAEAFF
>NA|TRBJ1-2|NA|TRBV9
TGTGCCAGCAGCGTAGACTGGGGAGCTAACTATGGCTACACCTTC
CASSVDWGANYGYTF
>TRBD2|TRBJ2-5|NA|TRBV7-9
TGTGCCAGCAGCGGACTAGAAGAGACCCAGTACTTC
CASSGLEETQYF
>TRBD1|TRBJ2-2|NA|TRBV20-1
TGCAGTGCTAGGACCGGGACAGGGAACACCGGGGAGCTGTTTTTT
CSARTGTGNTGELFF
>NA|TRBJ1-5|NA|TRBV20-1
TGCAGTGCCCTACCGCGAGGTTTCGGTCAGCCCCAGCATTTT
CSALPRGFGQPQHF
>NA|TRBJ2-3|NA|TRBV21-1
TGTGCCCTTCTCCCTGGAGGTACGCAGTATTTT
CALLPGGTQYF
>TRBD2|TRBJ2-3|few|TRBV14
TGTGCCAGCAGCCATGGACTAGCGGCCACCTCGTTCACAGATACGCAGTATTTT
CASSHGLAATSFTDTQYF
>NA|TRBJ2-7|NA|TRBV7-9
TGTGCCGTACCGACCTCGACGTTATACGAGCAGTACTTC
CAVPTSTLYEQYF
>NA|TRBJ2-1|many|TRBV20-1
TGCAGTCCCTCCGCAGGGGATGAGCAGTTCTTC
CSPSAGDEQFF
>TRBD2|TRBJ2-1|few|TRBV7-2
TGTGCCAGCAGCAAAGGAGGGACTAGCGGACCAGGCGAGCAGTTCTTC
CASSKGGTSGPGEQFF
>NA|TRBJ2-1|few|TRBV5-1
TGCGCCAGCAGCTCCAAAGGGGGGAGTCATGACAATGAGCAGTTCTTC
CASSSKGGSHDNEQFF
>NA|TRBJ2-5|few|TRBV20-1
TGCAGTGCTAGGAAAGGGGAGACCCAGTACTTC
CSARKGETQYF
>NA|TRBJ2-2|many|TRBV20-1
TGCAGTGCCCCTGTAGAGGCGCGTGGCGGGGAGCTGTTTTTT
CSAPVEARGGELFF
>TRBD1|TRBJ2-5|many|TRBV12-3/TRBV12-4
TGTGCCAGCAGTTTACGATCAGGGGGCAGGGAGACCCAGTACTTC
CASSLRSGGRETQYF
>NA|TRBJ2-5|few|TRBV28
TGTGCCACCGGGGTAGGGGAGACCCAGTACTTC
CATGVGETQYF
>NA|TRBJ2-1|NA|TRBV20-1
TGCAGTGCGAGTAGGGAACTCGTACGCAATGAGCAGTTCTTC
CSASRELVRNEQFF
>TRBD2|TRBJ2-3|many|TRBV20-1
TGCAGTGCTAGAGCCGGAGCGGGGCCAGATACGCAGTATTTT
CSARAGAGPDTQYF
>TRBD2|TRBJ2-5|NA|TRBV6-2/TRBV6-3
TGTGCCAGCGCCGGACTAGGCGGCAGGGAGACCCAGTACTTC
CASAGLGGRETQYF
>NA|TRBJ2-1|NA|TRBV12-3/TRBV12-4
TGTGCCAGTGGGCCTAATGGGGGCCGTGAGCAGTTCTTC
CASGPNGGREQFF
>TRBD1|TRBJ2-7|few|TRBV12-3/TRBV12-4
TGTGCCAGCAGGTATACAGGGGCCCACGAGCAGTACTTC
CASRYTGAHEQYF
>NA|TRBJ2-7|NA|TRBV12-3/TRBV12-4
TGTGCCAGCAGTTTAAACTATTCGAGGCCCTACGAGCAGTACTTC
CASSLNYSRPYEQYF
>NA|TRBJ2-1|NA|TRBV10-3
TGTGCCATCAGTGGGGGGAGGAGCTCCTACAATGAGCAGTTCTTC
CAISGGRSSYNEQFF
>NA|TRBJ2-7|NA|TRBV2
TGTGCCAGCAAAGCCAGTAGCTCCTACGAGCAGTACTTC
CASKASSSYEQYF
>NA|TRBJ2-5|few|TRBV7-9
TGTGCCAGCAGCCCCGCAGGGGGGGCCGGAGAGACCCAGTACTTC
CASSPAGGAGETQYF
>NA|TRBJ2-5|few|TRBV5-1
TGCGCCAGCAGCTTTGGGAATCAAGAGACCCAGTACTTC
CASSFGNQETQYF
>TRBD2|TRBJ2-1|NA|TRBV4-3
TGCGCCAGCACCACTATAAGCGGGGATAATGAGCAGTTCTTC
CASTTISGDNEQFF
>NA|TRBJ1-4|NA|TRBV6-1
TGTGCCAGCAGGAACCAGTTGGGGGCTAATGAAAAACTGTTTTTT
CASRNQLGANEKLFF
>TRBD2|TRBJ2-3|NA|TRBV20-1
TGCAGTGCTGTTAGCGGGGCTAGCACAGATACGCAGTATTTT
CSAVSGASTDTQYF
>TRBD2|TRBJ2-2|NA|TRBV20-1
TGCAGTGCGCCGGGACTAGAGGCCGGGGAGCTGTTTTTT
CSAPGLEAGELFF
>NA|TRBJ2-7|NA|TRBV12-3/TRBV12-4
TGTGCCAGCACTTTCGGGACTCGGGCCTACGAGCAGTACTTC
CASTFGTRAYEQYF
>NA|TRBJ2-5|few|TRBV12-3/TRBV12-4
TGTGCCAGCGCTTACCTCCTAGCGACTGAGACCCAGTACTTC
CASAYLLATETQYF
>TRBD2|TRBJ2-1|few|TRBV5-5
TGTGCCAGCAGCTTGCCTAGCGGGAGGATAGATGAGCAGTTCTTC
CASSLPSGRIDEQFF
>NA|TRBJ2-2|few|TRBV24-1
TGTGCCACCAGTGATTCACTCAGGGGCCGACCCGGGGAGCTGTTTTTT
CATSDSLRGRPGELFF
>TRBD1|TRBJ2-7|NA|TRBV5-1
TGCGCCAGCAGCCGGACAGGGGCCCACGAGCAGTACTTC
CASSRTGAHEQYF
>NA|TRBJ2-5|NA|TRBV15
TGTGCCACCAGCAGAGACGGAAGCGGAAGAGAGACCCAGTACTTC
CATSRDGSGRETQYF
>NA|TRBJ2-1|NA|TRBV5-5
TGTGCCAGCAGCAACTTGAGGCATGAGCAGTTCTTC
CASSNLRHEQFF
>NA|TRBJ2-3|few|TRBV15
TGTGCCACCAGCAGAGATCCGGGGTGGGCGCCAGATACGCAGTATTTT
CATSRDPGWAPDTQYF
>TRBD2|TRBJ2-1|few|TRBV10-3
TGTGCCATCAGTGCAGCGGGGGGGCAAAATGAGCAGTTCTTC
CAISAAGGQNEQFF
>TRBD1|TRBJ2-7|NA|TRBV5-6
TGTGCCAGCAGCTTGAGACAGGGATTCTACGAGCAGTACTTC
CASSLRQGFYEQYF
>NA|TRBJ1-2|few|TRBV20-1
TGCAGTGCTAGAGATTCCGTGCACACAAATGGCTACACCTTC
CSARDSVHTNGYTF
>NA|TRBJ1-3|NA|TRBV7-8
TGTGCCAGCAGCTCCGGGACACCAAGAAACACCATATATTTT
CASSSGTPRNTIYF
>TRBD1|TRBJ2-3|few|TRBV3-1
TGTGCCAGCAGTTCCGGGACAGGAGATACGCAGTATTTT
CASSSGTGDTQYF
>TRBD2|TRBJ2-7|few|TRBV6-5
TGTGCCAGCAGTTCCCAACTAGCGGGAGCTCTGTGGGGCGAGCAGTACTTC
CASSSQLAGALWGEQYF
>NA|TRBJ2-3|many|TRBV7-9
TGCGCCAGCAGCTTGACCGGGGATACGCAGTATTTT
CASSLTGDTQYF